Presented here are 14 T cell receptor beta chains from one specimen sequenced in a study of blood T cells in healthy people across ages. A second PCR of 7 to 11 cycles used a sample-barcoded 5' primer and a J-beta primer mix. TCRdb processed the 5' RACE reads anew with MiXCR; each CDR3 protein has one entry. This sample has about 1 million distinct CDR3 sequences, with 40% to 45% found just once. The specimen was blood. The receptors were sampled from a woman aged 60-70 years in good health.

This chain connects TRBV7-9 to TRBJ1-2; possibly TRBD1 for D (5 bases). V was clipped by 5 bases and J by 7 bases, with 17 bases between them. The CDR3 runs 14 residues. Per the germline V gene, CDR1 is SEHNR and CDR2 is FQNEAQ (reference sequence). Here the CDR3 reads CASSENTGTGGYTF. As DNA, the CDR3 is TGTGCCAGCAGCGAGAATACCGGGACCGGTGGCTACACCTTC.

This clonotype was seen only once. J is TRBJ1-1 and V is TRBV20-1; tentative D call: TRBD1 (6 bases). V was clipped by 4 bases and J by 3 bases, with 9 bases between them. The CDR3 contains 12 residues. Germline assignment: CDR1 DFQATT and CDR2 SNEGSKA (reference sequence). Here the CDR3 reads CSAIHRDTEAFF. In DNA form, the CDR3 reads TGCAGTGCTATACACAGGGACACTGAAGCTTTCTTT.

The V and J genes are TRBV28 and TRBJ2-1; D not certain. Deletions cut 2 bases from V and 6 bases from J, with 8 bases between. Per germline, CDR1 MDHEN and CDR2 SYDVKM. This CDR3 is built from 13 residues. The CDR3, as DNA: TGTGCCAGCAGTTTAATTGTGCCCAATGAGCAGTTCTTC. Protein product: CASSLIVPNEQFF.

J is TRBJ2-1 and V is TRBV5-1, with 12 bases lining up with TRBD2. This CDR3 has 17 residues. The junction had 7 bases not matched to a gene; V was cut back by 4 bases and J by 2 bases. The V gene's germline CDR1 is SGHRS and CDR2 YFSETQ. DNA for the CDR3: TGCGCCAGCAGCCAAGGGACTAGCGGGCTCCCCTACAATGAGCAGTTCTTC. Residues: CASSQGTSGLPYNEQFF.

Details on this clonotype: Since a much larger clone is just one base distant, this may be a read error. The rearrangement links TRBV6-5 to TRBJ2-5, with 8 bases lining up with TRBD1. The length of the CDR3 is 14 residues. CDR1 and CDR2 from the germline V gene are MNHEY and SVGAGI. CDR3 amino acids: CSSSYGGQEETQYF. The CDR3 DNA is TGTTCCAGCAGTTACGGGGGACAGGAAGAGACCCAGTACTTC.

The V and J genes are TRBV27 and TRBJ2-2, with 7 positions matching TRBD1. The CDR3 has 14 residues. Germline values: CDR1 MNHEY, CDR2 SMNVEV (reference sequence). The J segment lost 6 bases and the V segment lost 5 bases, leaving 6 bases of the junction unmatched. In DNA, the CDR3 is TGTGCCAGCAGTCCTACCCAGGGGGCCGGGGAGCTGTTTTTT. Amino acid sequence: CASSPTQGAGELFF.

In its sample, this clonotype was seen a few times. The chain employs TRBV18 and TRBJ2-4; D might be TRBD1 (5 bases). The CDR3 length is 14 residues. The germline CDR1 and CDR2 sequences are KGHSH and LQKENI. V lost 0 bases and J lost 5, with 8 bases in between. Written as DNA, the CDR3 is TGTGCCAGCTCACCACCGAGCAGGGAAAACATTCAGTACTTC. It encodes CASSPPSRENIQYF.

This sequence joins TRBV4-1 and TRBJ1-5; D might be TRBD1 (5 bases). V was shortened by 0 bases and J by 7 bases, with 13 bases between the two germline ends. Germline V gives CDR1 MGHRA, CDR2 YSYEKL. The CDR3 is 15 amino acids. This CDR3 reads CASSQDLPGWQPQHF. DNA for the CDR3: TGCGCCAGCAGCCAAGATCTTCCAGGGTGGCAGCCCCAGCATTTT.

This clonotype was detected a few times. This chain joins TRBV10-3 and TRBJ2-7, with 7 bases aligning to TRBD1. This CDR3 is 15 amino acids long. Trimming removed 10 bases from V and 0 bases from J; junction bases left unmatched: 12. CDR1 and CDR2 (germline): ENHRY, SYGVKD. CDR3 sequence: CATRGTVDSSYEQYF. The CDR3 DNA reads TGTGCCACGAGAGGGACAGTCGACAGCTCCTACGAGCAGTACTTC.

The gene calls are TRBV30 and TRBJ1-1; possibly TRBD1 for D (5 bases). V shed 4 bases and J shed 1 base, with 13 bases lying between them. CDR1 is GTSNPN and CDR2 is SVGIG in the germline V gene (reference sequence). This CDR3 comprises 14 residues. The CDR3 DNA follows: TGTGCCTGGATCCCATCCGGACAGAACACTGAAGCTTTCTTT. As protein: CAWIPSGQNTEAFF.

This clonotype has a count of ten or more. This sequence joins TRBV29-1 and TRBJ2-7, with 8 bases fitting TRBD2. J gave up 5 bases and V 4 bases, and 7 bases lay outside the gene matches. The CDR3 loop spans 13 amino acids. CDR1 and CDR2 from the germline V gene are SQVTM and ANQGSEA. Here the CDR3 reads CSVGLAGFHEQYF. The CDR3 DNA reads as TGCAGCGTTGGCCTAGCGGGTTTCCACGAGCAGTACTTC.

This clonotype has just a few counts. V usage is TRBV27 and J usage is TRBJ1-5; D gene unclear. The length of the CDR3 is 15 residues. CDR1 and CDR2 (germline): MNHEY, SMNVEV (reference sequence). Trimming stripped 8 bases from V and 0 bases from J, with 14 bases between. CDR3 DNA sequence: TGTGCCAGCCGTTCCACTCCATATAGCAATCAGCCCCAGCATTTT. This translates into CASRSTPYSNQPQHF.

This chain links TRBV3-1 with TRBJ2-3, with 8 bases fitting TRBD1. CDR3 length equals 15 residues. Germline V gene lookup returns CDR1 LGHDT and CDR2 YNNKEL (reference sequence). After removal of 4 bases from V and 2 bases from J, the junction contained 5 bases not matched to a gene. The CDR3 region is CASSLRGRDTDTQYF. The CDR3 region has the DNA TGTGCCAGCAGCCTCAGGGGGCGAGACACAGATACGCAGTATTTT.

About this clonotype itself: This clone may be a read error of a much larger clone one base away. This chain's CDR3 is CARSNRDIQETQYF. The CDR3 nucleotides read TGTGCCCGCAGTAATCGGGACATTCAAGAGACCCAGTACTTC. The chain links TRBV7-9 to TRBJ2-5; perhaps TRBD1 as D (6 bases). The CDR3 contains 14 residues. Germline CDR1 SEHNR, CDR2 FQNEAQ (reference sequence). Based on the CDR3 plus reference TRBV7-9 and TRBJ2-5, the full variable domain is DTGVSQNPRHKITKRGQNVTFRCDPISEHNRLYWYRQTLGQGPEFLTYFQNEAQLEKSRLLSDRFSAERPKGSFSTLEIQRTEQGDSAMYLCARSNRDIQETQYFGPGTRLLVL.